This T cell receptor beta chain was identified during a study of T-cell reconstitution after alpha-beta-depleted transplantation in children. General study points: Surviving thymic progenitors and recipient T cells were the source of high TCRbeta diversity at day 60 in some patients. A year had passed since transplant, and T-cell counts and diversity by then came mostly from newly produced T cells.

Of note for this clonotype: Antigen specificity is unknown.

The TCRbeta library was prepared with unique molecular identifiers. TCRdb redid the calling of the PCR reads with MiXCR, one entry per CDR3 protein. The table records hundreds of thousands of distinct CDR3 sequences, roughly 14% of them present only once. This sample comprised PBMCs, obtained before TCRalphabeta/CD19-depleted stem cell transplant. The receptor's source is a girl aged 2-15 years with congenital amegakaryocytic thrombocytopenia, due to receive a stem cell transplant.

Written as DNA, the CDR3 is TGTGCCGCAAGGGGGACGGGATCAAAAGAGACCCAGTACTTC. Translation gives CAARGTGSKETQYF. The rearrangement links TRBV28 to TRBJ2-5; perhaps TRBD1 as D (6 bases). Trimming pared 11 bases from V and 3 bases from J, leaving 19 bases between. The CDR3 runs 14 residues. Per the germline V gene, CDR1 is MDHEN and CDR2 is SYDVKM.